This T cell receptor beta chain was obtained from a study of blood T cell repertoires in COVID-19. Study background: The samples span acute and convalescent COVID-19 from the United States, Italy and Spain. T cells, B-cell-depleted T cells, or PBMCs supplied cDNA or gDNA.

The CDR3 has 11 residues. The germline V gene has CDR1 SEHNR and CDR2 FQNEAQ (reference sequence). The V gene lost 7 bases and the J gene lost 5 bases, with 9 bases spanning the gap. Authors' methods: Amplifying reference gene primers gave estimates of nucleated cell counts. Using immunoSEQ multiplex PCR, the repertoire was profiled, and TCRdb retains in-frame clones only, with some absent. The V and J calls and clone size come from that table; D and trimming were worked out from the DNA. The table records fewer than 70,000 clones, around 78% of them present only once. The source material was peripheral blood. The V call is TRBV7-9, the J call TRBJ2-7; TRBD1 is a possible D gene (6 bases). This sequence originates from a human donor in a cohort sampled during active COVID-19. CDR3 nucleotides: TGTGCCAGCACACAGGGTGACGAGCAGTACTTC. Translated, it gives CASTQGDEQYF.